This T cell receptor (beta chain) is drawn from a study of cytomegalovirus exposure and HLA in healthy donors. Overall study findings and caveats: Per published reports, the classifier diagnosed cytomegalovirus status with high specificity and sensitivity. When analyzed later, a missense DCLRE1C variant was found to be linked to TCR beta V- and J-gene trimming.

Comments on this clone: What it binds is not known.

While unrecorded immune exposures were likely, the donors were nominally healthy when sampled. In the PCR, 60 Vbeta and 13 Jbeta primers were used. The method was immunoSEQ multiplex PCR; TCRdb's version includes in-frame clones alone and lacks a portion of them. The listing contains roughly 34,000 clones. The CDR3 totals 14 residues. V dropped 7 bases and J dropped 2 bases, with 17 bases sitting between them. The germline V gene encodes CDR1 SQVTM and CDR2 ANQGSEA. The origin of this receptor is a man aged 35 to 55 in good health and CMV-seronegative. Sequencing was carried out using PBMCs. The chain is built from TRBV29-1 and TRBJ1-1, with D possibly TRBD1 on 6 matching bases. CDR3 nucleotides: TGCAGCGCCGAGGGGGGGATTCATAACACTGAAGCTTTCTTT. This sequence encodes CSAEGGIHNTEAFF.